This TCR beta chain was documented in a study of shared clonotypes between healthy human individuals. Overall study context: Per donor, CD8 memory used one plate, CD8 naive used two, CD4 memory used three and CD4 naive used three. Findings and caveats of the study: The small donor group covered limited genetic and exposure diversity. The study found lower generation probabilities in non-shared clonotypes than in those shared by all four donors.

V trimming: 2 bases; J trimming: 4 bases; junction bases outside the gene matches: 1. Germline loops: CDR1 MNHEY, CDR2 SMNVEV (reference sequence). This CDR3 has 13 amino acids. This clone appeared once. The antigen is unknown. Other DNA sequences in this specimen translate into the identical CDR3. Measured with immunoSEQ multiplex PCR; TCRdb has only the in-frame clones, and not every one. The repertoire holds over 2 million clones, with about 95% as singletons. Naive CD8 populations comprised CD45RO-negative cells positively selected for CCR7, excluding terminally differentiated effector memory CD45RA+ cells. There were no recent acute infections or vaccinations among the donors, who were healthy HIV-negative adults.

The sequence was obtained from a man in his late teens or twenties in good health. V is TRBV27 and J is TRBJ1-2; 7 bases are a match to TRBD1. Sequenced: naive CD8+ T cells sorted from blood. CDR3 DNA sequence: TGTGCCAGCAGTTTAAGACAGGGCTATGGCTACACCTTC. Amino acids: CASSLRQGYGYTF.